The text below deals with one T cell receptor beta chain. What it recognizes is unknown. This entry is derived from a study of T cells after yellow fever vaccination. Study outcomes and limitations: The study re-detected most primary-vaccination clones after the booster (96% CD4, around 89% CD8). The presence of abundant clonotypes contaminating from the bulk population was possible in FACS-sorted repertoires.

5'RACE template switching added a universal primer site and UMIs to TCR cDNA. TCRdb reprocessed the 5' RACE reads via MiXCR and lists one record per CDR3 protein. The table includes approximately 160,000 distinct CDR3 sequences, about 6% detected once. Material: CD4+ T cells sorted from PBMCs, obtained on the day of the first yellow fever vaccination. This clonotype was obtained from a man younger than 35 who received the YFV17D yellow fever vaccine.

The CDR3 protein is CSASLAVRTDTQYF. CDR3 DNA: TGCAGTGCTAGTCTTGCGGTCCGCACAGATACGCAGTATTTT. This chain links TRBV20-1 with TRBJ2-3; D unclear. The V end lost 3 bases, the J end lost 1 base, and 11 bases lay between the germline ends. The germline CDR1 and CDR2 sequences are DFQATT and SNEGSKA (reference sequence). The CDR3 covers 14 residues.